This is a list of T cell receptor beta chains from one sample in a study of blood T cell repertoires in COVID-19. Clones were sequenced by immunoSEQ multiplex PCR, and TCRdb holds only the in-frame ones, with some missing. The table records about 55,000 clones, 80% to 95% of them present only once. Source material: peripheral blood. The receptors were gathered from an elderly man with acute or convalescent COVID-19. CDR3s include the opening cysteine and the closing phenylalanine or tryptophan. The D gene is left open where the match is weak. A clone size is listed for some rows: how often the clone was seen (once, few, many), or a class if it is expanded.

J gene: TRBJ2-7
clone size: .
V gene: TRBV18
D gene: TRBD1
CDR3 protein: CASSRDRGSDEQYF
CDR3 DNA: TGTGCCAGCTCCCGGGACAGGGGGAGCGACGAGCAGTACTTC

J gene: TRBJ2-5
clone size: .
V gene: TRBV27
D gene: .
CDR3 protein: CASSSHSQETQYF
CDR3 DNA: TGTGCCAGCAGTTCACACAGCCAAGAGACCCAGTACTTC

J gene: TRBJ2-7
clone size: once
V gene: TRBV10-3
D gene: .
CDR3 protein: CAISEADKTYEQYF
CDR3 DNA: TGTGCCATCAGTGAAGCGGATAAAACCTACGAGCAGTACTTC

J gene: TRBJ2-7
clone size: .
V gene: TRBV19
D gene: TRBD2
CDR3 protein: CASTEGTNPPYEQYF
CDR3 DNA: TGTGCCAGTACCGAGGGGACTAACCCCCCCTACGAGCAGTACTTC

J gene: TRBJ1-5
clone size: once
V gene: TRBV10-3
D gene: TRBD1
CDR3 protein: CAISTGTDDSNQPQHF
CDR3 DNA: TGTGCCATCAGTACGGGGACAGATGATAGCAATCAGCCCCAGCATTTT

J gene: TRBJ1-1
clone size: .
V gene: TRBV3-1/TRBV3-2
D gene: .
CDR3 protein: CASSPLSSGGQAFF
CDR3 DNA: TGTGCCAGCAGCCCGCTTTCTTCGGGGGGGCAAGCTTTCTTT

J gene: TRBJ2-7
clone size: .
V gene: TRBV5-1
D gene: .
CDR3 protein: CASSLAAAGEQYF
CDR3 DNA: TGCGCCAGCAGCTTGGCAGCCGCGGGAGAGCAGTACTTC

J gene: TRBJ1-2
clone size: .
V gene: TRBV5-1
D gene: TRBD1
CDR3 protein: CASSPRTGANYGYTF
CDR3 DNA: TGCGCCAGCAGCCCGAGGACAGGGGCTAACTATGGCTACACCTTC

J gene: TRBJ1-6
clone size: .
V gene: TRBV5-6
D gene: .
CDR3 protein: CASSNYQGNSPLHF
CDR3 DNA: TGTGCCAGCAGCAACTATCAGGGGAATTCACCCCTCCACTTT

J gene: TRBJ2-5
clone size: .
V gene: TRBV29-1
D gene: .
CDR3 protein: CSVEPSAEQETQYF
CDR3 DNA: TGCAGCGTTGAACCCAGTGCCGAACAAGAGACCCAGTACTTC

J gene: TRBJ2-3
clone size: .
V gene: TRBV30
D gene: TRBD1
CDR3 protein: CAWSEGQGADTQYF
CDR3 DNA: TGTGCCTGGAGTGAGGGACAGGGGGCCGATACGCAGTATTTT

J gene: TRBJ1-1
clone size: once
V gene: TRBV4-1
D gene: TRBD1
CDR3 protein: CASRPQGSLTEAFF
CDR3 DNA: TGCGCCAGCAGACCACAGGGGAGTCTTACTGAAGCTTTCTTT

J gene: TRBJ1-1
clone size: .
V gene: TRBV19
D gene: .
CDR3 protein: CASTPRRGVNTEAFF
CDR3 DNA: TGTGCCAGTACCCCAAGGAGAGGAGTGAACACTGAAGCTTTCTTT

J gene: TRBJ2-5
clone size: .
V gene: TRBV24-1
D gene: TRBD1
CDR3 protein: CATSQTGARGETQYF
CDR3 DNA: TGTGCCACCAGCCAGACAGGGGCAAGGGGGGAGACCCAGTACTTC

J gene: TRBJ2-3
clone size: .
V gene: TRBV28
D gene: TRBD1
CDR3 protein: CASSPPGQGFTDTQYF
CDR3 DNA: TGTGCCAGCAGCCCTCCGGGACAGGGGTTCACAGATACGCAGTATTTT

J gene: TRBJ1-6
clone size: .
V gene: TRBV2
D gene: .
CDR3 protein: CASRESDSPLHF
CDR3 DNA: TGTGCCAGCAGGGAGAGCGATTCACCCCTCCACTTT

J gene: TRBJ1-5
clone size: once
V gene: TRBV19
D gene: TRBD1
CDR3 protein: CASLQGALSNQPQHF
CDR3 DNA: TGTGCCAGTCTACAGGGGGCCCTTAGCAATCAGCCCCAGCATTTT

J gene: TRBJ1-1
clone size: .
V gene: TRBV2
D gene: TRBD1
CDR3 protein: CASGQGLNTEAFF
CDR3 DNA: TGTGCCAGCGGACAGGGTTTGAACACTGAAGCTTTCTTT

J gene: TRBJ1-4
clone size: .
V gene: TRBV5-1
D gene: .
CDR3 protein: CASSLAAGRDEKLFF
CDR3 DNA: TGCGCCAGCAGCTTGGCGGCGGGGAGAGATGAAAAACTGTTTTTT

J gene: TRBJ1-5
clone size: .
V gene: TRBV7-2
D gene: TRBD1
CDR3 protein: CASSLMGQILSNQPQHF
CDR3 DNA: TGTGCCAGCAGCTTAATGGGACAGATCCTTAGCAATCAGCCCCAGCATTTT

J gene: TRBJ2-5
clone size: .
V gene: TRBV11-3
D gene: TRBD2
CDR3 protein: CASSLTSGETQYF
CDR3 DNA: TGTGCCAGCAGCCTGACTAGCGGTGAGACCCAGTACTTC

J gene: TRBJ2-3
clone size: .
V gene: TRBV19
D gene: TRBD2
CDR3 protein: CASSSRLAGVRSTDTQYF
CDR3 DNA: TGTGCCAGTAGTTCACGACTAGCGGGGGTCCGTAGCACAGATACGCAGTATTTT

J gene: TRBJ2-2
clone size: .
V gene: TRBV19
D gene: TRBD2
CDR3 protein: CASSPAGGPNTGELFF
CDR3 DNA: TGTGCCAGTAGTCCAGCGGGGGGACCCAACACCGGGGAGCTGTTTTTT

J gene: TRBJ2-7
clone size: .
V gene: TRBV2
D gene: TRBD1
CDR3 protein: CASADRVPTYEQYF
CDR3 DNA: TGTGCCAGCGCCGACAGGGTGCCCACCTACGAGCAGTACTTC